The 9 T cell receptor beta chains in this list originate from one sample, sequenced in a study of response to subunit inactivated influenza vaccine (dated by TCRdb to 2017 to 2018). The library was generated by RT-PCR. Sequencing took place on an Illumina HiSeq 2500. Starting from the raw public reads, TCRdb applied fastp trimming at Q25, assembled clones with MiXCR and retained in-frame beta chains. A single entry per CDR3 protein holds the most common genes and DNA from its merged rows. This sample has about 570,000 distinct CDR3 sequences in its table, and roughly 10% of those were observed once. 10% to 13% of the sample lies in the top ten. The sample in question was PBMCs from blood, obtained on the day of vaccination. The receptors were sampled from a man aged 50 to 60 who received an inactivated influenza vaccine. Donor details come from another sample of the same person, matched by shared clones.

In its sample, this clonotype was seen a few times. The chain recombines TRBV24-1 with TRBJ2-1; 11 bases line up with TRBD2. CDR1 KGHDR and CDR2 SFDVKD come from the germline V gene. The length of the CDR3 is 15 residues. V lost 12 bases, J lost 7 bases, and 13 bases stayed unmatched. Here the CDR3 DNA reads TGTGCCTCCACACTGGAGACTAGCGGGAAAAATGAGCAGTTCTTC. Protein sequence: CASTLETSGKNEQFF.

There are a few counts of this clonotype. The J gene is TRBJ1-1, the V gene TRBV7-2; D gene ambiguous. V gave up 1 base and J gave up 2 bases, with 8 bases separating them. Germline V CDR1 and CDR2: SGHTA, FQGNSA. This CDR3 contains 14 residues. The DNA of the CDR3 is TGTGCCAGCAGCTTAGGGTTTTTAAACACTGAAGCTTTCTTT. Translating it yields CASSLGFLNTEAFF. Combining the CDR3 with reference TRBV7-2 and TRBJ1-1 gives the whole variable domain GAGVSQSPSNKVTEKGKDVELRCDPISGHTALYWYRQSLGQGLEFLIYFQGNSAPDKSGLPSDRFSAERTGGSVSTLTIQRTQQEDSAVYLCASSLGFLNTEAFFGQGTRLTVV.

The rearrangement uses TRBV29-1 and TRBJ2-7, with a weak D call TRBD2 (5 bases). The CDR3 loop spans 14 amino acids. V shed 3 bases and J shed 7 bases, with 19 bases lying between them. Germline V gene data show CDR1 as SQVTM and CDR2 as ANQGSEA. CDR3 DNA: TGCAGCGTTGACGGTCTCAGACTCCCGGGGGAGCAGTACTTC. Encoded protein: CSVDGLRLPGEQYF.

The V and J genes are TRBV5-1 and TRBJ2-3; D call uncertain. This CDR3 contains 11 residues. Germline V gene sequence: CDR1 SGHRS, CDR2 YFSETQ. Deletions cut 0 bases from V and 10 bases from J, with 6 bases between. For the CDR3, the DNA is TGCGCCAGCAGCTTGGAAAGGGCGCAGTATTTT. Translated: CASSLERAQYF.

This clonotype was seen a few times. The CDR3 coding sequence is TGCAGTGCTACCGGACAGAAGAACACTGAAGCTTTCTTT. Amino acids: CSATGQKNTEAFF. The chain links TRBV20-1 to TRBJ1-1, with D possibly matching TRBD1 (6 bases). The CDR3 loop spans 13 amino acids. The germline V and J ends were trimmed by 4 bases and 1 base, with 10 bases remaining between them. The germline CDR1 and CDR2 sequences are DFQATT and SNEGSKA (reference sequence).

This clonotype came up a few times. V and J are TRBV10-2 and TRBJ2-3; the match to TRBD2 covers 14 bases. Germline lookup yields CDR1 WSHSY and CDR2 SAAADI. This CDR3 is 15 amino acids long. The trim removed 7 bases at V and 5 bases at J, leaving 5 bases unmatched. The CDR3 coding sequence is TGCGCCAGCACCCAGGGACTAGCGGGGGTAGATACGCAGTATTTT. It translates to CASTQGLAGVDTQYF.

The chain uses TRBV14 and TRBJ2-5; TRBD1 matches 9 bases. Germline CDR1 and CDR2: SGHDN and FVKESK. The CDR3 has 16 residues. Losses at the gene ends were 3 bases for V and 5 bases for J; bases not matched to a gene: 10. CDR3 region: CASSQLTGTGQETQYF. The DNA of the CDR3 is TGTGCCAGCAGCCAGCTGACCGGGACAGGGCAGGAGACCCAGTACTTC.

This chain uses TRBV19 with TRBJ2-3; 12 positions match TRBD2. Germline V gene data show CDR1 as LNHDA and CDR2 as SQIVND (reference sequence). CDR3 length: 19 residues. With 5 bases clipped from V and 6 bases from J, the junction kept 18 bases outside the gene matches. The DNA of the CDR3 is TGTGCCAGTAGTCGGCCCCCTTGGACTAGCGGGGAACGTCCGGATACGCAGTATTTT. Its protein is CASSRPPWTSGERPDTQYF.

This clonotype has more than one count but fewer than ten. The chain has TRBV4-3 and TRBJ1-2, with D unclear. Germline lookup yields CDR1 LGHNA and CDR2 YSLEER. CDR3 length equals 16 residues. Between the trimmed V and J ends, which lost 1 base and 4 bases, there was a span of 16 bases. The CDR3 is CASSQGVLERGYGYTF. CDR3 bases: TGCGCCAGCAGCCAAGGGGTTTTGGAGAGAGGCTATGGCTACACCTTC.